The table lists the clone carrying this T cell receptor beta chain with a few counts. This record comes from a study of molecular identifiers for immune sequencing clone quantification. The germline gives CDR1 MNHNY, CDR2 SVGAGI (reference sequence). The J segment lost 2 bases and the V segment lost 5 bases, leaving 2 bases of the junction unmatched. The CDR3 is 13 residues long. Previously described methods with listed TCR primers produced the bulk TCR libraries. TCRdb recomputed calls from the PCR reads with MiXCR, one row per CDR3 protein. The sample lists about 60,000 distinct CDR3 sequences; 15% to 20% were seen once.

The sample was naive CD8+ T cells from blood, with Jurkat cell RNA spiked in. The subset was: FACS-sorted CD8+CD4-CCR7+CD45RA+ naive T cells. This receptor was obtained from a human donor in good health. Some libraries in this study had Jurkat cell RNA spiked in. The chain is built from TRBV6-6 and TRBJ1-2; 7 nucleotides agree with TRBD1. CDR3 in DNA: TGTGCCAGCAGTATGACAGGGAACTATGGCTACACCTTC. Translation: CASSMTGNYGYTF.